This T cell receptor beta chain was profiled in a study of patients and donors after allogeneic stem cell transplantation. TCRdb re-analysed the RT-PCR reads in MiXCR, keeping a single row per CDR3 protein. The repertoire holds around 200,000 distinct CDR3 sequences, with 38% as singletons. The length of the CDR3 is 12 residues. The germline gives CDR1 MNHNY, CDR2 SVGAGI (reference sequence). Trimming removed 5 bases at V and 6 bases at J, with 8 bases between. The origin of this receptor is a human donor who was either an allogeneic HSCT recipient or a stem cell or donor lymphocyte infusion donor (not recorded which). It is not recorded whose cells these are; they may come from a transplant donor. The sequencing sample was made of blood, either unsorted or a sorted T cell fraction (not recorded which). The chain couples TRBV6-6 to TRBJ2-1; maybe TRBD2 (5 bases). The DNA of the CDR3 is TGTGCCAGCAGTACCGGGATCAATGAGCAGTTCTTC. Its protein product is CASSTGINEQFF.